This TCR beta chain appears in the sequencing data of a study of T cell responses to AZD1222 COVID-19 vaccine. The wider study: Timing groups of about 4 and about 12 weeks for second doses were pooled.

CDR3 length: 13 residues. Germline V CDR1 and CDR2: SGHNT, YENEEA. The V segment lost 0 bases and the J segment 9 bases; nucleotides outside the gene matches: 1. General study results and limits: Females made up more of the donors, who were largely white British, and clonal diversity may have come out too low. CD4 TCRs covered the whole spike, strongest at regions 160-218 and 743-854. Breadth and depth of Spike-specific TCRs rose after two AZD1222 doses.

Details on this clone: The antigen remains undetermined.

Method: immunoSEQ multiplex PCR; TCRdb's copy keeps in-frame clones and lacks some. The table shows 95,000 to 150,000 clones, with roughly 91% occurring only once. The sequence was obtained from an adult in good health. The chain links TRBV11-3 to TRBJ2-1; 8 nucleotides align to TRBD2. The sequences come from peripheral blood, collected on day 0 of AZD1222 vaccination. The CDR3 DNA follows: TGTGCCAGCAGCTTAGAGACTAGCGTTGAGCAGTTCTTC. Protein sequence: CASSLETSVEQFF.